This is a list of T cell receptor beta chains from one sample in a study of tumor-infiltrating lymphocytes in localized non-small cell lung cancer. Clones were read by immunoSEQ multiplex PCR, and TCRdb kept only the in-frame ones, dropping some. The table shows 5,500 to 7,000 clones, with 76% occurring only once. Sequenced input: lung tumor tissue. The receptors originated from a human donor with non-small cell lung cancer. Each CDR3 is given with its conserved first and last residue. Each record gives: clone size, D gene, J gene, V gene, CDR3 DNA, CDR3 protein. The D gene is left open where the match is weak. Clone size is shown for a subset of rows, as once, few, many or a class of expanded clone.

>NA|TRBD2|TRBJ2-3|TRBV10-3
TGTGCCATCGGGACTAGCGGTTCAGATACGCAGTATTTT
CAIGTSGSDTQYF
>NA|TRBD2|TRBJ2-1|TRBV11-3
TGTGCCAGCAGCCAGGGACTAGCATCGGATGAGCAGTTCTTC
CASSQGLASDEQFF
>once|TRBD1|TRBJ2-2|TRBV2
TGTGCCAGCAGGGCCGGGACAGGGGGCTCGGCCGGGGAGCTGTTTTTT
CASRAGTGGSAGELFF
>NA|NA|TRBJ2-5|TRBV23-1
TGCGCCAGCAGTCTCTACACCCCGGGACCCCTCGCAGAGACCCAGTACTTC
CASSLYTPGPLAETQYF
>few|NA|TRBJ2-5|TRBV6-6
TGTGCCAGCCGTTGGGCGTCCGCTGAGACCCAGTACTTC
CASRWASAETQYF
>NA|NA|TRBJ2-7|TRBV6-5
TGTGCCAGCAGTTCCGCACAGGGTCTTGGAGAGCAGTACTTC
CASSSAQGLGEQYF
>NA|NA|TRBJ1-1|TRBV5-1
TGCGCCAGCAGCGTGGGGACACCCATGAACACTGAAGCTTTCTTT
CASSVGTPMNTEAFF
>NA|NA|TRBJ1-4|TRBV2
TGTGCCAGCAGCGGACCCCTCGAACTGTTTTTT
CASSGPLELFF
>NA|NA|TRBJ1-2|TRBV7-2
TGTGCCAGCGGTACAGGTCTTAGCTATGGCTACACCTTC
CASGTGLSYGYTF
>few|TRBD1|TRBJ2-7|TRBV5-1
TGCGCCAGCAGCACCGGACAGGGGGGTATCGAGCAGTACTTC
CASSTGQGGIEQYF
>NA|NA|TRBJ2-3|TRBV6-5
TGTGCCAGCAGTGTCGGGGTGGAAGATACGCAGTATTTT
CASSVGVEDTQYF
>NA|NA|TRBJ2-7|TRBV13
TGTGCCAGCAGCTTAGGCCAGCGGCGGGGCGAGCAGTACTTC
CASSLGQRRGEQYF
>NA|NA|TRBJ1-5|TRBV6-1
TGTGCCAGCAGTGAATTTTTCAATAGCAATCAGCCCCAGCATTTT
CASSEFFNSNQPQHF